The 8 T cell receptor beta chains in this list originate from one sample, sequenced in a study of persistence of HIV-infected CD4 T cells. Their antigens remain unidentified. Sequencing used immunoSEQ version 4 in survey mode. The repertoire was sequenced with immunoSEQ multiplex PCR; TCRdb's copy has only in-frame clones and lacks some. The sample lists 30,000 to 45,000 clones, roughly 89% occurring once. This nonspecific control used anti-CD3/anti-CD28 bead stimulation of CD4+ T cells. Responding CD4+ T cells were sorted by upregulation of both CD40 ligand and CD69. Sequenced here: CD4+ T cells sorted from PBMCs after roughly 18-hour stimulation, sampled from a patient who received antiretroviral therapy. These receptors were taken from an adult man with HIV who was CMV-seropositive.

The chain combines TRBV12-5 with TRBJ2-1; 11 bases fit TRBD1. This CDR3 has 14 amino acids. Trimming removed 1 base from V and 7 bases from J; junction bases left unmatched: 0. CDR1 is LGHNT, CDR2 FRNRAP, per germline. CDR3 sequence (DNA): TGTGCTAGTGGTTTGGGGGACAGGGGGAATGAGCAGTTCTTC. It encodes CASGLGDRGNEQFF.

The chain couples TRBV7-2 to TRBJ1-3; D is uncertain. CDR3 size: 13 residues. Trimming removed 6 bases at V and 4 bases at J, with 10 bases between. Germline V lookup: CDR1 SGHTA, CDR2 FQGNSA. CDR3 DNA: TGTGCCAGCAGTTTAAAACAGGGAAACACCATATATTTT. Its translation: CASSLKQGNTIYF.

This chain joins TRBV3-1 (or the pseudogene TRBV3-2) and TRBJ1-6; TRBD1 agrees at 7 bases. This CDR3 region has 16 residues. Looked up from germline, CDR1 is LGHDT and CDR2 is YNNKEL (reference sequence). The J segment lost 0 bases and the V segment lost 4 bases, leaving 3 bases of the junction unmatched. As DNA, the CDR3 is TGTGCCAGCAGCCCACAGGGGAGCTCCTATAATTCACCCCTCCACTTT. Translation: CASSPQGSSYNSPLHF.

This chain uses TRBV15 with TRBJ1-5; maybe TRBD1 (5 bases). CDR1 and CDR2 (germline): LNHNV, YYDKDF (reference sequence). The CDR3 covers 15 residues. V lost 0 bases, J lost 5 bases, and 11 bases lay in between. The CDR3 spells CATSRDQGNDQPQHF. The CDR3 DNA reads as TGTGCCACCAGCAGAGATCAGGGTAACGATCAGCCCCAGCATTTT.

V gene TRBV29-1 combines with J gene TRBJ1-5; the D gene is possibly TRBD1 (6 bases). This CDR3 has 14 residues. V lost 7 bases and J 4 bases, leaving 17 bases between the germline ends. In germline, CDR1 is SQVTM, CDR2 ANQGSEA. Written as DNA, the CDR3 is TGCAGCGCCTCGAGTAGCAGGGGAAATCAGCCCCAGCATTTT. This gives the protein CSASSSRGNQPQHF.

The chain is built from TRBV18 and TRBJ1-4; D is uncertain. Germline V CDR1 and CDR2: KGHSH, LQKENI. The CDR3 is 17 residues long. The V end lost 1 base, the J end lost 0 bases, and 12 bases lay between the germline ends. As DNA, the CDR3 is TGTGCCAGCTCACCACTCCAATTGGAGGCAACTAATGAAAAACTGTTTTTT. It encodes CASSPLQLEATNEKLFF. The variable domain in full, completed from reference TRBV18 and TRBJ1-4, reads NAGVMQNPRHLVRRRGQEARLRCSPMKGHSHVYWYRQLPEEGLKFMVYLQKENIIDESGMPKERFSAEFPKEGPSILRIQQVVRGDSAAYFCASSPLQLEATNEKLFFGSGTQLSVL.

The table lists this clone with a few counts. CDR3 region: CASSSLRDRGINIQYF. CDR3 nucleotide sequence: TGTGCCAGCAGTTCCCTGAGGGACAGGGGCATAAACATTCAGTACTTC. V and J are TRBV27 and TRBJ2-4; 10 nucleotides match TRBD1. J was trimmed by 6 bases and V by 4 bases; bases with no gene match: 9. This CDR3 has 16 amino acids. From germline, CDR1 is MNHEY and CDR2 SMNVEV (reference sequence).

The genes are TRBV18 and TRBJ1-1; TRBD1 might be the D (6 bases). CDR1 is KGHSH and CDR2 is LQKENI in the germline V gene. The ends were cut back, 3 bases at V and 4 bases at J, with 9 bases in the middle. This CDR3 region has 13 residues. Here the CDR3 DNA reads TGTGCCAGCTCACCTAAGGGGGGCACTGAAGCTTTCTTT. Its translation: CASSPKGGTEAFF.